These 19 T cell receptor beta chains came from one sample sequenced in a study of OX40 agonist ivuxolimab in advanced cancers. Assay used: immunoSEQ multiplex PCR; TCRdb lists only in-frame clones, some missing. Of about 84,000 clones listed, over 80% were seen once; the top ten hold roughly 0.42%. The input for sequencing was CD4+ or CD8+ T cells sorted from blood, taken in a trial of the OX40 agonist ivuxolimab. The receptor source for this set is an adult with an advanced solid tumor such as melanoma, head and neck, liver or kidney cancer.

V is TRBV10-2 and J is TRBJ2-3, with 8 bases aligning to TRBD2. Trimming removed 6 bases from V and 0 bases from J; junction bases left unmatched: 11. The CDR3 is 17 amino acids. Germline values: CDR1 WSHSY, CDR2 SAAADI. The CDR3 loop is CASRASASGLSTDTQYF. The CDR3 region has the DNA TGCGCCAGCAGGGCGTCGGCTAGCGGGTTAAGCACAGATACGCAGTATTTT.

The chain uses TRBV15 and TRBJ1-5, with D possibly being TRBD1 (6 bases). V was clipped by 2 bases and J by 6 bases, with 14 bases between them. The germline V gene has CDR1 LNHNV and CDR2 YYDKDF (reference sequence). The CDR3 consists of 15 residues. The CDR3 coding sequence is TGTGCCACCAGCAGAAGGGGGGATAGTAGTCAGCCCCAGCATTTT. It codes for CATSRRGDSSQPQHF.

V is TRBV7-9 and J is TRBJ2-7, with 11 bases identical to TRBD2. The length of the CDR3 is 15 residues. V was clipped by 2 bases and J by 6 bases; unmatched bases: 6. Germline CDR1 SEHNR, CDR2 FQNEAQ (reference sequence). The CDR3: CASSLLAGGIPEQYF. The CDR3 DNA reads as TGTGCCAGCAGCTTACTAGCGGGAGGTATCCCCGAGCAGTACTTC. Full variable domain (rest looked up from reference TRBV7-9 and TRBJ2-7): DTGVSQNPRHKITKRGQNVTFRCDPISEHNRLYWYRQTLGQGPEFLTYFQNEAQLEKSRLLSDRFSAERPKGSFSTLEIQRTEQGDSAMYLCASSLLAGGIPEQYFGPGTRLTVT.

CDR3 sequence (DNA): TGTGCCAGCGGGGGACAGGGAGGTCAGCCCCAGCATTTT. Its protein is CASGGQGGQPQHF. The V gene is TRBV2, the J gene TRBJ1-5; 9 nucleotides agree with TRBD1. CDR1 is SNHLY and CDR2 is FYNNEI in the germline V gene. Trimming took 8 bases from V and 6 from J; bases not matched to a gene: 5. The CDR3 contains 13 residues. Complete variable domain (other parts from reference TRBV2 and TRBJ1-5): EPEVTQTPSHQVTQMGQEVILRCVPISNHLYFYWYRQILGQKVEFLVSFYNNEISEKSEIFDDQFSVERPDGSNFTLKIRSTKLEDSAMYFCASGGQGGQPQHFGDGTRLSIL.

The gene calls are TRBV5-1 and TRBJ2-5; no reliable D call. Looked up from germline, CDR1 is SGHRS and CDR2 is YFSETQ. V was clipped by 2 bases and J by 2 bases, with 13 bases between them. The CDR3 sequence is 15 residues long. Written as DNA, the CDR3 is TGCGCCAGCAGCTTATTCACGGACCAACAAGAGACCCAGTACTTC. Protein product: CASSLFTDQQETQYF.

The V and J genes are TRBV11-3 and TRBJ2-7; 7 bases map to TRBD2. Looked up from germline, CDR1 is SGHNT and CDR2 is YENEEA. The CDR3 runs 12 residues. Losses at the gene ends were 10 bases for V and 2 bases for J; bases not matched to a gene: 5. This CDR3 reads CATGRETYEQYF. The CDR3 coding sequence is TGTGCCACCGGGCGGGAGACCTACGAGCAGTACTTC.

The chain's CDR3 is CASSSAAAHEQFF. The CDR3 DNA reads TGCGCCAGCAGCTCGGCAGCGGCCCATGAGCAGTTCTTC. The chain has TRBV5-1 and TRBJ2-1; TRBD2 might be the D (5 bases). Germline CDR1 is SGHRS and CDR2 is YFSETQ. The CDR3 is 13 amino acids. Trimming stripped 3 bases from V and 8 bases from J, with 12 bases between.

The chain employs TRBV5-1 and TRBJ1-1; D gene uncertain. In germline, CDR1 is SGHRS, CDR2 YFSETQ. The V and J ends lost 0 bases and 3 bases respectively, with 6 bases between them. CDR3 length: 13 residues. The DNA of the CDR3 is TGCGCCAGCAGCTTGGCCTCTTACACTGAAGCTTTCTTT. Translated, it gives CASSLASYTEAFF.

As regards this clone: Other DNA sequences in this sample translate to the same CDR3. CDR3 DNA sequence: TGCGCCAGCAGCTTGGGGGCAGATACGCAGTATTTT. This codes for CASSLGADTQYF. The chain combines TRBV5-1 with TRBJ2-3; D not resolved. CDR1 is SGHRS and CDR2 is YFSETQ in the germline V gene. Trimming stripped 0 bases from V and 4 bases from J, with 3 bases between. The CDR3 extends over 12 amino acids.

J is TRBJ2-5 and V is TRBV2; D remains unclear. This CDR3 is 14 amino acids long. Germline V gives CDR1 SNHLY, CDR2 FYNNEI. Trimming took off 7 bases at V and 2 bases at J, with 14 bases between the two ends. The CDR3 DNA is TGTGCCAGCACGCTACAACTCTCACAAGAGACCCAGTACTTC. Its protein is CASTLQLSQETQYF.

The chain joins TRBV11-2 to TRBJ1-2; possibly TRBD1 for D (6 bases). The germline V gene encodes CDR1 SGHAT and CDR2 FQNNGV. The ends were cut back, 1 base at V and 8 bases at J, with 8 bases in the middle. The CDR3 is 12 residues long. The CDR3 reads CASSLAGAGYTF. DNA for the CDR3: TGTGCCAGCAGCTTAGCAGGGGCAGGCTACACCTTC.

The chain couples TRBV5-1 to TRBJ2-1; 7 bases match TRBD2. The CDR3 is made up of 15 amino acids. V lost 0 bases to trimming and J lost 4 bases; unmatched junction nucleotides: 4. The germline V gene encodes CDR1 SGHRS and CDR2 YFSETQ. The DNA of the CDR3 is TGCGCCAGCAGCTTGGGGCTAGCGGATTACAATGAGCAGTTCTTC. This sequence encodes CASSLGLADYNEQFF. Drawing the rest from reference TRBV5-1 and TRBJ2-1, the complete variable domain is KAGVTQTPRYLIKTRGQQVTLSCSPISGHRSVSWYQQTPGQGLQFLFEYFSETQRNKGNFPGRFSGRQFSNSRSEMNVSTLELGDSALYLCASSLGLADYNEQFFGPGTRLTVL.

The chain carries TRBV27 and TRBJ1-2; 12 bases are shared with TRBD1. The CDR3 runs to 18 residues. V gave up 6 bases and J gave up 4 bases; unmatched junction bases: 15. Germline CDR1 and CDR2: MNHEY and SMNVEV (reference sequence). CDR3 protein: CASRSPGTGGQSTYGYTF. Written as DNA, the CDR3 is TGTGCCAGCAGATCCCCCGGGACAGGGGGCCAATCAACCTATGGCTACACCTTC.

The V and J genes are TRBV14 and TRBJ1-3, with D unresolved. V was trimmed by 4 bases and J by 4 bases, leaving 11 bases between them. Germline values: CDR1 SGHDN, CDR2 FVKESK. The CDR3 has 14 amino acids. CDR3 nucleotide sequence: TGTGCCAGCAGCCGTATACCGGGGGGAAACACCATATATTTT. This sequence encodes CASSRIPGGNTIYF. The full variable domain, completed using reference TRBV14 and TRBJ1-3, is EAGVTQFPSHSVIEKGQTVTLRCDPISGHDNLYWYRRVMGKEIKFLLHFVKESKQDESGMPNNRFLAERTGGTYSTLKVQPAELEDSGVYFCASSRIPGGNTIYFGEGSWLTVV.

V gene TRBV6-1 combines with J gene TRBJ1-1; D is uncertain. There are 13 residues in the CDR3. With 7 bases removed from V and 4 bases from J, the gap between germline ends came to 13 bases. Germline V lookup: CDR1 MNHNS, CDR2 SASEGT. The CDR3: CASTRVRSTEAFF. DNA of the CDR3: TGTGCCAGCACTCGGGTGAGGAGCACTGAAGCTTTCTTT.

This chain joins TRBV5-1 and TRBJ1-3, with 9 bases aligning to TRBD1. CDR1 is SGHRS, CDR2 YFSETQ, per germline. V lost 3 bases and J lost 4; bases outside the gene matches: 5. The CDR3 is made up of 15 amino acids. The CDR3 DNA reads TGCGCCAGCAGCTCCACCGGGACAGGGGGAAACACCATATATTTT. Protein sequence: CASSSTGTGGNTIYF.

The chain uses TRBV5-1 and TRBJ1-1; D is perhaps TRBD1 (5 bases). The V and J ends lost 0 bases and 5 bases respectively, with 14 bases between them. The CDR3 totals 15 residues. From germline, CDR1 is SGHRS and CDR2 YFSETQ. Here the CDR3 DNA reads TGCGCCAGCAGCTTGGCCCGCGGGACGATAACTGAAGCTTTCTTT. It codes for CASSLARGTITEAFF. Full variable domain (remainder filled in from reference TRBV5-1 and TRBJ1-1): KAGVTQTPRYLIKTRGQQVTLSCSPISGHRSVSWYQQTPGQGLQFLFEYFSETQRNKGNFPGRFSGRQFSNSRSEMNVSTLELGDSALYLCASSLARGTITEAFFGQGTRLTVV.

V gene TRBV5-1 combines with J gene TRBJ2-2, with 10 nucleotides matching TRBD2. V was clipped by 3 bases and J by 8 bases; unmatched bases: 10. Per germline, CDR1 SGHRS and CDR2 YFSETQ. The CDR3 is 16 residues long. The CDR3: CASSSDGLAVVGELFF. The DNA of the CDR3 is TGCGCCAGCAGCTCCGACGGACTAGCGGTGGTGGGGGAGCTGTTTTTT.

The J gene is TRBJ2-3, the V gene TRBV28, with TRBD2 as a possible D gene (6 bases). V was shortened by 7 bases and J by 8 bases, with 22 bases between the two germline ends. Germline V gene sequence: CDR1 MDHEN, CDR2 SYDVKM. The CDR3 sequence is 15 residues long. The CDR3 bases are TGTGCCAGCACCCCCTCGGGACTGGGGGTGGGTACGCAGTATTTT. This gives the protein CASTPSGLGVGTQYF.